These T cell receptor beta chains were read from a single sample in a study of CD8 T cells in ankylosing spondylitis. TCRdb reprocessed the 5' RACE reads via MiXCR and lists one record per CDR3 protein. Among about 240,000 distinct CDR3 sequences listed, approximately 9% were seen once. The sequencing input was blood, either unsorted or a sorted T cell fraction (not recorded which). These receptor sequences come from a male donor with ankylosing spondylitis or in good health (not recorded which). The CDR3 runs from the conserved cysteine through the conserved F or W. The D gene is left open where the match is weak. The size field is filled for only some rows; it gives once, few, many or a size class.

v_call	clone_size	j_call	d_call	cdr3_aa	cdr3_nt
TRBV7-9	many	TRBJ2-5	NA	CASSPVGGQETQYF	TGTGCCAGCAGCCCCGTCGGAGGGCAAGAGACCCAGTACTTC
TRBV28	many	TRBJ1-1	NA	CASSFISAENTEAFF	TGTGCCAGCAGTTTTATCTCGGCGGAGAACACTGAAGCTTTCTTT
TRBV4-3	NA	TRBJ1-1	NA	CASSQEDATEAFF	TGCGCCAGCAGCCAGGAGGATGCCACTGAAGCTTTCTTT
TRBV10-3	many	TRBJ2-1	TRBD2	CAISDGTSTYNEQFF	TGTGCCATCAGTGACGGGACTAGCACCTACAATGAGCAGTTCTTC
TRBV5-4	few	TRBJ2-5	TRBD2	CASSSGGPTQETQYF	TGTGCCAGCAGCAGCGGGGGGCCTACCCAAGAGACCCAGTACTTC
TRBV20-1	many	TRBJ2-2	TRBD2	CSARGVLLAGTNTGELFF	TGCAGTGCTAGAGGTGTCTTGCTAGCGGGGACGAACACCGGGGAGCTGTTTTTT
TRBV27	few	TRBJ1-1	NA	CASSPGPMNTEAFF	TGTGCCAGCAGTCCGGGACCGATGAACACTGAAGCTTTCTTT
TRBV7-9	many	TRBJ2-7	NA	CASSLGEITYDEQYF	TGTGCCAGCAGCTTAGGGGAGATAACCTACGACGAGCAGTACTTC
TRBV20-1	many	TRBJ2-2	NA	CSARDYRRGNTGELFF	TGCAGTGCTAGAGATTATCGGCGGGGTAACACCGGGGAGCTGTTTTTT
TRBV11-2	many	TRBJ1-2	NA	CASSLSPRQDRRGYTF	TGTGCCAGCAGCTTATCCCCCCGACAAGATCGGAGGGGCTACACCTTC
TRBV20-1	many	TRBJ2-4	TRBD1	CSAPYPGQPNIQYF	TGCAGTGCTCCCTACCCGGGACAGCCAAACATTCAGTACTTC
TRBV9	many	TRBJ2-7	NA	CASSADRDLNEQYF	TGTGCCAGCAGTGCTGACAGAGACTTAAACGAGCAGTACTTC
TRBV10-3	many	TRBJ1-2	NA	CAISGRQGNYGYTF	TGTGCCATCAGTGGGAGGCAGGGCAACTATGGCTACACCTTC
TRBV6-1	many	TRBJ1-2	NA	CAGQNGGGYGYTF	TGTGCCGGCCAAAACGGTGGGGGTTATGGCTACACCTTC
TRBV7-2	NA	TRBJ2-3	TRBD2	CASSLAQAGARTDTQYF	TGTGCCAGCAGCTTAGCCCAAGCGGGGGCCCGCACAGATACGCAGTATTTT
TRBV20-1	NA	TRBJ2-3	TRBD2	CSARDARGRGRGTDTQYF	TGCAGTGCTAGAGATGCCCGGGGTCGCGGGAGGGGAACAGATACGCAGTATTTT
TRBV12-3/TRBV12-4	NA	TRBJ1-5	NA	CASSWTRLNTLNNQPQHF	TGTGCCAGCAGTTGGACGCGACTGAATACCTTAAACAATCAGCCCCAGCATTTT
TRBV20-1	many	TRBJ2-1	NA	CSARDSGGGRVRDNEQFF	TGCAGTGCTAGGGATTCAGGTGGAGGCCGGGTCCGGGACAATGAGCAGTTCTTC
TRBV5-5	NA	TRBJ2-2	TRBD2	CASSPGLGNTGELFF	TGTGCCAGCAGTCCCGGACTAGGGAACACCGGGGAGCTGTTTTTT
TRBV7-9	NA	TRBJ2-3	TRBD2	CASSLYGGAGDTQYF	TGTGCCAGCAGCTTATACGGGGGGGCCGGAGATACGCAGTATTTT
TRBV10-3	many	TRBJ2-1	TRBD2	CAISESSGSNNEQFF	TGTGCCATCAGTGAGTCTAGCGGGAGTAACAATGAGCAGTTCTTC
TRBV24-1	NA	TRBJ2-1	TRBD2	CATSDSGGSGDEQFF	TGTGCCACCAGTGATAGCGGGGGCTCGGGGGATGAGCAGTTCTTC
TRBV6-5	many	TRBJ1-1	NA	CASRDRRTEAFF	TGTGCCAGCAGAGACAGGAGGACTGAAGCTTTCTTT
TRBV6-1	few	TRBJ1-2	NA	CASKGGVPSEGGYTF	TGTGCCAGCAAAGGTGGGGTGCCCTCTGAAGGTGGCTACACCTTC
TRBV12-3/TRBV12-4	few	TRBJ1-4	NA	CASSPRGGRGEKLFF	TGTGCCAGCAGTCCCCGGGGGGGGCGAGGGGAAAAACTGTTTTTT
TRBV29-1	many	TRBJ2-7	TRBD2	CSVPAGDGEQYF	TGCAGCGTTCCAGCGGGAGACGGGGAGCAGTACTTC
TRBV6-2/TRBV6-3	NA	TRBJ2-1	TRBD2	CASSKWTSGSHNEQFF	TGTGCCAGCAGCAAATGGACTAGCGGGAGCCACAATGAGCAGTTCTTC
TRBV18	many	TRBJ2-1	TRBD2	CASSPGTSGNEQFF	TGTGCCAGCTCACCCGGGACTAGCGGCAATGAGCAGTTCTTC
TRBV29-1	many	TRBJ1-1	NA	CSVERHAEAFF	TGCAGCGTTGAACGGCATGCTGAAGCTTTCTTT
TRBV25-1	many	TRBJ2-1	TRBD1	CASSESWNSETGGYNEQFF	TGTGCCAGCAGTGAATCCTGGAATTCTGAGACAGGGGGCTACAATGAGCAGTTCTTC
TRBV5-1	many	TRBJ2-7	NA	CASSLGRGSYEQYF	TGCGCCAGCAGCTTGGGAAGGGGCTCCTACGAGCAGTACTTC
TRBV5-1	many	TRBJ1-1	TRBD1	CASSTGQGGTEAFF	TGCGCCAGCAGCACAGGACAGGGGGGCACTGAAGCTTTCTTT
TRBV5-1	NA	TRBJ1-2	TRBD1	CASGPQGAGNYGYTF	TGCGCCAGCGGACCCCAGGGGGCTGGGAACTATGGCTACACCTTC
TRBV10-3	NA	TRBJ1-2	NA	CATSGRSNGYTF	TGTGCCACCAGTGGGAGGTCGAATGGCTACACCTTC
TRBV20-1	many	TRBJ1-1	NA	CSAPIQGSTEAFF	TGCAGTGCTCCCATACAGGGATCCACTGAAGCTTTCTTT
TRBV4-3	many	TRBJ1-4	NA	CASSQDGAFGATNEKLFF	TGCGCCAGCAGCCAAGATGGGGCCTTTGGCGCAACTAATGAAAAACTGTTTTTT
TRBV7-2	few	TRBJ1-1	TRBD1	CASSLGTGTEEAFF	TGTGCCAGCAGCTTAGGAACCGGGACAGAAGAAGCTTTCTTT
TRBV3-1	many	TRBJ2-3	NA	CASSQGWGSSTDTQYF	TGTGCCAGCAGCCAAGGATGGGGGTCTAGCACAGATACGCAGTATTTT
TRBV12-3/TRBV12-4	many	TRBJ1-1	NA	CASSFPHMLQEAFF	TGTGCCAGCAGTTTCCCTCACATGCTTCAAGAAGCTTTCTTT
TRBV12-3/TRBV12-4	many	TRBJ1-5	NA	CASSFGGNGNQPQHF	TGTGCCAGCAGTTTTGGGGGGAATGGCAATCAGCCCCAGCATTTT
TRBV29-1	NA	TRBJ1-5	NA	CSVAKTPGQPQHF	TGCAGCGTGGCGAAAACGCCAGGACAGCCCCAGCATTTT
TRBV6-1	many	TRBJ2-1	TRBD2	CASSLAGAYNEQFF	TGTGCCAGCAGTCTAGCGGGGGCCTACAATGAGCAGTTCTTC
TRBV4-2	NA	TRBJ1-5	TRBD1	CASSPHRGGNQPQHF	TGTGCCAGCAGCCCCCACAGGGGGGGCAATCAGCCCCAGCATTTT
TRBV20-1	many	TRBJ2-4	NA	CSARVSAKNIQYF	TGCAGTGCTAGAGTTTCAGCCAAAAACATTCAGTACTTC
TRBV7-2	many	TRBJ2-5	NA	CASNTGKETQYF	TGTGCCAGCAACACAGGGAAAGAGACCCAGTACTTC
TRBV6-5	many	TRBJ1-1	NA	CASSYSTVGDTEAFF	TGTGCCAGCAGTTACTCGACTGTCGGGGACACTGAAGCTTTCTTT
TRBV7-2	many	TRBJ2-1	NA	CASSFANEQFF	TGTGCCAGCAGCTTTGCCAATGAGCAGTTCTTC
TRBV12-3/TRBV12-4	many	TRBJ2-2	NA	CASSSPARELFF	TGTGCCAGCAGTTCCCCCGCCCGGGAGCTGTTTTTT
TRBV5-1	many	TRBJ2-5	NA	CASSLEPGNTKTQYF	TGCGCCAGCAGCTTGGAGCCAGGGAACACAAAGACCCAGTACTTC
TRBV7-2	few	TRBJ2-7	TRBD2	CASSQGPSGILSYEQYF	TGTGCCAGCAGCCAGGGCCCAAGCGGGATTCTCTCCTACGAGCAGTACTTC
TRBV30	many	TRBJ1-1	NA	CAWCRDGGNTEAFF	TGTGCCTGGTGTCGGGACGGGGGGAACACTGAAGCTTTCTTT
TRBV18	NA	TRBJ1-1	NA	CASSGGVTDTEAFF	TGTGCCAGCTCAGGTGGGGTAACAGACACTGAAGCTTTCTTT